This TCR beta chain was profiled in a study of identical twins. General study results and limits: There were fewer insertions in abundant cord blood beta clonotypes, but memory repertoires showed no such pattern.

Notes on this clonotype: Its target is unknown. Since the CDR3 does not end with the conserved phenylalanine or tryptophan, this likely comes from a read error.

The CDR3 contains 17 residues. V shed 5 bases, J shed 7 bases, and the junction held 14 bases outside the gene matches. The germline V gene encodes CDR1 SGHAT and CDR2 FQDESV (reference sequence). TCRdb fed the 5' RACE reads into MiXCR, producing one record per CDR3 protein. The sample lists approximately 1.8 million distinct CDR3 sequences, 25% to 35% occurring once. This chain uses TRBV11-1 with TRBJ2-1; TRBD2 matches 10 bases. The specimen sequenced was cord blood. This receptor was identified in a newborn girl in good health. The CDR3 spells CASSPSPSGGAQNEQFL. The DNA of the CDR3 is TGTGCCAGCAGCCCCTCTCCTAGCGGGGGAGCCCAAAATGAGCAGTTCCTC.